This T cell receptor (beta chain) came from a study of cytomegalovirus exposure and HLA in healthy donors. Study results and limitations: Researchers catalogued over 150 TCR beta chains as cytomegalovirus-associated.

For this clone: Its antigen is still unknown.

V was clipped by 7 bases and J by 6 bases, with 21 bases between them. Germline V CDR1 and CDR2: SQVTM, ANQGSEA. The CDR3 length is 14 residues. With 60 Vbeta and 13 Jbeta primers, the PCR was carried out. Sequencing was performed with immunoSEQ multiplex PCR; in TCRdb, only in-frame clones are kept and a portion is missing. Recorded for this sample: about 200,000 clones. Source material: PBMCs. This chain joins TRBV29-1 and TRBJ1-2, with a weak D call TRBD1 (6 bases). The sequence was obtained from a girl aged 2-10 years in good health and CMV-seropositive. The CDR3 DNA reads TGCAGCGCTTATCCGAGGGGGTCCTTTGATGGCTACACCTTC. Protein product: CSAYPRGSFDGYTF. Full variable domain (missing parts from reference TRBV29-1 and TRBJ1-2): SAVISQKPSRDICQRGTSLTIQCQVDSQVTMMFWYRQQPGQSLTLIATANQGSEATYESGFVIDKFPISRPNLTFSTLTVSNMSPEDSSIYLCSAYPRGSFDGYTFGSGTRLTVV.